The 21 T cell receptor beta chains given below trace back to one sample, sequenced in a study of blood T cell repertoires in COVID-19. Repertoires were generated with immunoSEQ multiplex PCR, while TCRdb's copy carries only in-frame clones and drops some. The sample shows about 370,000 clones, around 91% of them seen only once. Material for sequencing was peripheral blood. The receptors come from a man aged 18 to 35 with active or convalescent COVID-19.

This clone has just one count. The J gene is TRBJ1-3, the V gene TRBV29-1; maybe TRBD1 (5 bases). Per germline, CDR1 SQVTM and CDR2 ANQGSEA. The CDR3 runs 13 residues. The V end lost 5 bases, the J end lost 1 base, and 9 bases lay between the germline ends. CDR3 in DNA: TGCAGCGTTAGGGGCCAGTCTGGAAACACCATATATTTT. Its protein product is CSVRGQSGNTIYF.

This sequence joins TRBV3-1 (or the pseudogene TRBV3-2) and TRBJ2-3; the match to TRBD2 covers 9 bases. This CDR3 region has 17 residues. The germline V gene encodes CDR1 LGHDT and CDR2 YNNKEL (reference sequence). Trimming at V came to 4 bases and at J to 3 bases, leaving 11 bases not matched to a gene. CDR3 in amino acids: CASSLSGAGGPTDTQYF. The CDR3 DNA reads TGTGCCAGCAGCCTCTCAGGGGCGGGAGGGCCAACAGATACGCAGTATTTT.

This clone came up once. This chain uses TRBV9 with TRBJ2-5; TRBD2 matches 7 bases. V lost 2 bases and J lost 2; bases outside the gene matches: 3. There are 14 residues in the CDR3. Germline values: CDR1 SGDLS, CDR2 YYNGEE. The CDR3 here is CASSVGGSQETQYF. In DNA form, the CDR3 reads TGTGCCAGCAGCGTCGGGGGGAGTCAAGAGACCCAGTACTTC.

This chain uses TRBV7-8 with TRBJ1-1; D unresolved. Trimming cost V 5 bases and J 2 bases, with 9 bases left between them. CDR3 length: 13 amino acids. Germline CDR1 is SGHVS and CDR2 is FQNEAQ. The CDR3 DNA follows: TGTGCCAGCAGCCCGGGAATAAACACTGAAGCTTTCTTT. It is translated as CASSPGINTEAFF.

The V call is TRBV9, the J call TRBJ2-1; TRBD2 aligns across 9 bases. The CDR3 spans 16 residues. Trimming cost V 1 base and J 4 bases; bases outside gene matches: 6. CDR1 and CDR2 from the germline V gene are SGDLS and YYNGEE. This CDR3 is CASSVSWTSVYNEQFF. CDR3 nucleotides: TGTGCCAGCAGCGTATCCTGGACTAGCGTATACAATGAGCAGTTCTTC.

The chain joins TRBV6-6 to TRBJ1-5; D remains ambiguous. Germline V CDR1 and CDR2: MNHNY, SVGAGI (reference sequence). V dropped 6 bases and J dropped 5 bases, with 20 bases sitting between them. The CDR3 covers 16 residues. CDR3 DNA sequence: TGTGCCAGCAGATTACACTCCCAGGCGGGTCATCAGCCCCAGCATTTT. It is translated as CASRLHSQAGHQPQHF.

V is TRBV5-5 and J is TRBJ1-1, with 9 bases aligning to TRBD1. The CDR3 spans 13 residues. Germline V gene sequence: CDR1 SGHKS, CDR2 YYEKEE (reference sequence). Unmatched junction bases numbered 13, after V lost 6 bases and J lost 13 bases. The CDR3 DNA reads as TGTGCCAGCACCAACCCGGGACAGGGTTCAGGTTTCTTT. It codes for CASTNPGQGSGFF.

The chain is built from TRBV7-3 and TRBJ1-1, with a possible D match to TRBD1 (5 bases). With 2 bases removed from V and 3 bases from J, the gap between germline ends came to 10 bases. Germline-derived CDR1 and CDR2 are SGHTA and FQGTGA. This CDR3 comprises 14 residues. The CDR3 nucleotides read TGTGCCAGCAGCTTAGTCGGCAGGGACACTGAAGCTTTCTTT. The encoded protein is CASSLVGRDTEAFF.

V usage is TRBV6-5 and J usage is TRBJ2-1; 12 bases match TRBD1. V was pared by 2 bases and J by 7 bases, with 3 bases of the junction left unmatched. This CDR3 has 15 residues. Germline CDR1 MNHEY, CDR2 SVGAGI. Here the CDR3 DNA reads TGTGCCAGCAGTTACCGGGACAGGGGGCGGAATGAGCAGTTCTTC. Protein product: CASSYRDRGRNEQFF.

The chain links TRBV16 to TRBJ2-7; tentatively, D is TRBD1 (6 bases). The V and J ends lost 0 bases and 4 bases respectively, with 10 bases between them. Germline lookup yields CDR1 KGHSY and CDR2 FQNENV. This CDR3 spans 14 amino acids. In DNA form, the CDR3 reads TGTGCCAGCAGCCAATCAGGCAGGGGATACGAGCAGTACTTC. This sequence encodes CASSQSGRGYEQYF. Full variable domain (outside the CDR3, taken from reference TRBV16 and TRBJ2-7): GEEVAQTPKHLVRGEGQKAKLYCAPIKGHSYVFWYQQVLKNEFKFLISFQNENVFDETGMPKERFSAKCLPNSPCSLEIQATKLEDSAVYFCASSQSGRGYEQYFGPGTRLTVT.

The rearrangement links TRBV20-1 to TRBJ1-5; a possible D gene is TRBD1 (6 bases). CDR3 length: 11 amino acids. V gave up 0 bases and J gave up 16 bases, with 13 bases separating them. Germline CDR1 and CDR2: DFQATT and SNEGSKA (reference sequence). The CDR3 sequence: CSARDFQGIHF. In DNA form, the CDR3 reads TGCAGTGCTAGAGATTTCCAGGGGATACATTTT.

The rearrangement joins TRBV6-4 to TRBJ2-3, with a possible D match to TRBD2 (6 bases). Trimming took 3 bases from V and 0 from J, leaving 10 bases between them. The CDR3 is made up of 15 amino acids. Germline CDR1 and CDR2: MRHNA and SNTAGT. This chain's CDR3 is CASSEWDSSTDTQYF. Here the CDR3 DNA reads TGTGCCAGCAGTGAATGGGACTCTAGCACAGATACGCAGTATTTT.

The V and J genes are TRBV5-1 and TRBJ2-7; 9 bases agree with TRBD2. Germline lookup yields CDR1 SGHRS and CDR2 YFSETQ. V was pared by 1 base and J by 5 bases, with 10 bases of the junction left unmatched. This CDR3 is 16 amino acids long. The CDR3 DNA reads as TGCGCCAGCAGCTTGAATCCGGGACTAGCAACCAACGAGCAGTACTTC. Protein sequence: CASSLNPGLATNEQYF.

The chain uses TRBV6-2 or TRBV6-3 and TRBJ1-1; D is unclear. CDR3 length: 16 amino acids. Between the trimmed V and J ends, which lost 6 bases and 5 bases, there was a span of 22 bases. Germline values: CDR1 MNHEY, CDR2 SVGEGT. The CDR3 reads CASSLPGLELRTEAFF. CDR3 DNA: TGTGCCAGCAGCCTCCCTGGCCTAGAACTACGAACTGAAGCTTTCTTT.

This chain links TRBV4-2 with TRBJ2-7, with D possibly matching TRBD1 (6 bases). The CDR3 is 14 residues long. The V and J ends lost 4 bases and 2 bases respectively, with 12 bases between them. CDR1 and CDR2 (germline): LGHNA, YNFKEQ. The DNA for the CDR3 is TGTGCCAGCAGCCCTGGAACAGGGACCTACGAGCAGTACTTC. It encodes CASSPGTGTYEQYF.

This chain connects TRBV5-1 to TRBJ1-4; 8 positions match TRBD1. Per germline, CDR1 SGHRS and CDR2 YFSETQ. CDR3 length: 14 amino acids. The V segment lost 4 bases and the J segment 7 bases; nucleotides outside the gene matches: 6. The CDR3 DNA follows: TGCGCCAGCAGCGCCGGACAGGGCGGTGAAAAACTGTTTTTT. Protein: CASSAGQGGEKLFF.

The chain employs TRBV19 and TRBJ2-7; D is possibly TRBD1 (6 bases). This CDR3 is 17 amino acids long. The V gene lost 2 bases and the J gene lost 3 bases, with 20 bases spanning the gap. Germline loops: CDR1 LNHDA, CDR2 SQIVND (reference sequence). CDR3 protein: CASSISTGTRADYEQYF. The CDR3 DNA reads TGTGCCAGTAGTATATCCACCGGGACAAGGGCTGACTACGAGCAGTACTTC.

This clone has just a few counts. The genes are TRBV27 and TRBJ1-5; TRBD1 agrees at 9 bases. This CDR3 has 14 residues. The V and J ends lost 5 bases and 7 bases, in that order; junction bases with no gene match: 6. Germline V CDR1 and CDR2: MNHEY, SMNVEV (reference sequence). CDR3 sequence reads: CASSADRGRQPQHF. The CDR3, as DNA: TGTGCCAGCAGTGCGGACAGGGGAAGACAGCCCCAGCATTTT.

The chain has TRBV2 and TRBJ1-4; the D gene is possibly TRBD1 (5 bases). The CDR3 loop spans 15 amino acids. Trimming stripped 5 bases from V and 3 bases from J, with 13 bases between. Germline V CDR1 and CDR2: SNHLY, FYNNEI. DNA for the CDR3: TGTGCCAGCAGTCGGGGGTCCCCAGCTAATGAAAAACTGTTTTTT. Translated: CASSRGSPANEKLFF.

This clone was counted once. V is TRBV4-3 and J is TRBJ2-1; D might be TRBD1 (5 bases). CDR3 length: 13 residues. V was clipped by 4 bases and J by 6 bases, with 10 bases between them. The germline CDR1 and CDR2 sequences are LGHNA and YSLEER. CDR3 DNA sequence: TGCGCCAGCAGCCCGGCAGGGCCCAATGAGCAGTTCTTC. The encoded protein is CASSPAGPNEQFF.

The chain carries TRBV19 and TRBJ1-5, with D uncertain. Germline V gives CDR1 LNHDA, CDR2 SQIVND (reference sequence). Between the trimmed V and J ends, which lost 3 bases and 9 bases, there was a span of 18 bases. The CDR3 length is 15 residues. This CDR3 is CASSIEQVNFRPQHF. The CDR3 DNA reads TGTGCCAGTAGTATCGAGCAGGTGAACTTTCGGCCCCAGCATTTT.